Listed below are T cell receptor beta chains from one sample, sequenced in a study of T cell changes during pregnancy in multiple sclerosis. Sequencing used immunoSEQ multiplex PCR; TCRdb keeps in-frame clones, though not all of them. The table has around 50,000 clones, 80% to 95% seen once. The sequences come from CD4+ T cells from peripheral blood mononuclear cells, collected after pregnancy. All receptors derive from a female donor in good health, enrolled as a control in a pregnancy study. The CDR3 runs from the conserved cysteine through the conserved F or W. The D gene is left open where the match is weak. Clone sizes are given selectively: once, few, many, or a class where the clone is expanded.

clone size: .; V gene: TRBV2; J gene: TRBJ2-4; D gene: .; CDR3 DNA: TGTGCCAGCAGTCGCCCTGGACAGTTTCCGGACATTCAGTACTTC; CDR3 protein: CASSRPGQFPDIQYF
clone size: .; V gene: TRBV9; J gene: TRBJ2-1; D gene: TRBD1; CDR3 DNA: TGTGCCAGCAGCGTAGACGGACAGGGCCGTGAGCAGTTCTTC; CDR3 protein: CASSVDGQGREQFF
clone size: .; V gene: TRBV28; J gene: TRBJ2-7; D gene: .; CDR3 DNA: TGTGCCAGCAGTGTTTCCCGACTGTACGAGCAGTACTTC; CDR3 protein: CASSVSRLYEQYF
clone size: .; V gene: TRBV7-9; J gene: TRBJ2-7; D gene: TRBD1; CDR3 DNA: TGTGCCAGCAGCTTGGCAGGGACAGGGCGCGAGCAGTACTTC; CDR3 protein: CASSLAGTGREQYF
clone size: once; V gene: TRBV5-1; J gene: TRBJ1-2; D gene: .; CDR3 DNA: TGCGCCAGCAGCTTGGAAGAGGGTGGGGGCTACACCTTC; CDR3 protein: CASSLEEGGGYTF
clone size: .; V gene: TRBV27; J gene: TRBJ2-1; D gene: TRBD2; CDR3 DNA: TGTGCCAGCAGTTTTACGGGACTAGCGGACAATGAGCAGTTCTTC; CDR3 protein: CASSFTGLADNEQFF
clone size: .; V gene: TRBV28; J gene: TRBJ1-2; D gene: .; CDR3 DNA: TGTGCCAGCAGTTCCACAGGGATCTATGGCTACACCTTC; CDR3 protein: CASSSTGIYGYTF
clone size: .; V gene: TRBV4-2; J gene: TRBJ2-7; D gene: TRBD1; CDR3 DNA: TGTGCCAGCAGCCAAGTCGGACAGGGCAAATACGAGCAGTACTTC; CDR3 protein: CASSQVGQGKYEQYF
clone size: few; V gene: TRBV28; J gene: TRBJ1-1; D gene: TRBD1; CDR3 DNA: TGTGCCAGCAGCCCCGTGGACAGGGAAGGCGCTGAAGCTTTCTTT; CDR3 protein: CASSPVDREGAEAFF
clone size: once; V gene: TRBV5-1; J gene: TRBJ2-3; D gene: TRBD2; CDR3 DNA: TGCGCCAGCAGCTCAGCGGGACTAGCGGGACTCACAGATACGCAGTATTTT; CDR3 protein: CASSSAGLAGLTDTQYF
clone size: .; V gene: TRBV5-1; J gene: TRBJ2-7; D gene: TRBD2; CDR3 DNA: TGCGCCAGCAGCTTAGTAGCGGGGGACTACGAGCAGTACTTC; CDR3 protein: CASSLVAGDYEQYF
clone size: .; V gene: TRBV7-2; J gene: TRBJ1-2; D gene: TRBD1; CDR3 DNA: TGTGCCAGCAGCGATGGACAGGGGTCGAGAGGCTACACCTTC; CDR3 protein: CASSDGQGSRGYTF
clone size: .; V gene: TRBV18; J gene: TRBJ2-7; D gene: TRBD1; CDR3 DNA: TGTGCCAGCTTGGACAGGGAAGAGGGCGAGCAGTACTTC; CDR3 protein: CASLDREEGEQYF
clone size: .; V gene: TRBV27; J gene: TRBJ2-5; D gene: TRBD2; CDR3 DNA: TGTGCCAGCAGTTCGGGGACTAGCAAAGCCCAGTACTTC; CDR3 protein: CASSSGTSKAQYF
clone size: .; V gene: TRBV21-1; J gene: TRBJ1-4; D gene: .; CDR3 DNA: TGTGCCAGCAGCGCCCCGGACAGGGTGGGCCGTGAAAAACTGTTTTTT; CDR3 protein: CASSAPDRVGREKLFF
clone size: .; V gene: TRBV29-1; J gene: TRBJ1-4; D gene: .; CDR3 DNA: TGCAGCGTTACCCAAGACAGCCTGAATGAAAAACTGTTTTTT; CDR3 protein: CSVTQDSLNEKLFF
clone size: .; V gene: TRBV6-1; J gene: TRBJ2-7; D gene: TRBD2; CDR3 DNA: TGTGCCAGCAGTGGGACCGGGACTAGAAGCTCCTACGAGCAGTACTTC; CDR3 protein: CASSGTGTRSSYEQYF
clone size: .; V gene: TRBV29-1; J gene: TRBJ1-2; D gene: TRBD1; CDR3 DNA: TGCAGCGGGGGGGGACAGGGAGGTAAAGGCTACACCTTC; CDR3 protein: CSGGGQGGKGYTF
clone size: .; V gene: TRBV7-2; J gene: TRBJ2-1; D gene: TRBD1; CDR3 DNA: TGTGCCAGCAGCTTGACAGGGGGTCAGGAGTACAATGAGCAGTTCTTC; CDR3 protein: CASSLTGGQEYNEQFF
clone size: .; V gene: TRBV19; J gene: TRBJ1-2; D gene: .; CDR3 DNA: TGTGCCAGTAGTATGGCTAGAGGCTACACCTTC; CDR3 protein: CASSMARGYTF
clone size: .; V gene: TRBV19; J gene: TRBJ2-2; D gene: TRBD2; CDR3 DNA: TGTGCCAGTAGTCTTGGACTAGCGGGGGTGTTCGCGAACACCGGGGAGCTGTTTTTT; CDR3 protein: CASSLGLAGVFANTGELFF
clone size: few; V gene: TRBV11-2; J gene: TRBJ1-6; D gene: .; CDR3 DNA: TGTGCCAGCAGCTCGACAAGCTCGCAATATTCACCCCTCCACTTT; CDR3 protein: CASSSTSSQYSPLHF
clone size: few; V gene: TRBV10-3; J gene: TRBJ1-2; D gene: TRBD1; CDR3 DNA: TGTGCCATCAGCTCAGGACAGGGGGCCCCGAACTATGGCTACACCTTC; CDR3 protein: CAISSGQGAPNYGYTF
clone size: .; V gene: TRBV19; J gene: TRBJ2-1; D gene: .; CDR3 DNA: TGTGCCAGTACCCCGGGTAATGGGCGGGCCTACAATGAGCAGTTCTTC; CDR3 protein: CASTPGNGRAYNEQFF
clone size: .; V gene: TRBV7-2; J gene: TRBJ2-7; D gene: TRBD1; CDR3 DNA: TGTGCCAGCAGCTGGGGACAGACCCTAGGCGAGCAGTACTTC; CDR3 protein: CASSWGQTLGEQYF
clone size: .; V gene: TRBV19; J gene: TRBJ2-5; D gene: .; CDR3 DNA: TGTGCCAGCGCGGAGAGATCGACAGGAAAACAAGAGACCCAGTACTTC; CDR3 protein: CASAERSTGKQETQYF
clone size: .; V gene: TRBV6-5; J gene: TRBJ2-7; D gene: .; CDR3 DNA: TGTGCCAGCAGTTACTCGAGAGTGCGGAGCTACGAGCAGTACTTC; CDR3 protein: CASSYSRVRSYEQYF
clone size: .; V gene: TRBV4-1; J gene: TRBJ2-1; D gene: .; CDR3 DNA: TGCGCCAGCAGCCAAGGCCCAGTTGGTGAGCAGTTCTTC; CDR3 protein: CASSQGPVGEQFF
clone size: .; V gene: TRBV15; J gene: TRBJ1-6; D gene: .; CDR3 DNA: TGTGCCACCAGCAGAGGTCGGAGTTCGATAAGTTCACCCCTCCACTTT; CDR3 protein: CATSRGRSSISSPLHF
clone size: .; V gene: TRBV5-1; J gene: TRBJ2-7; D gene: .; CDR3 DNA: TGCGCCAGCAGCTTGCACGGAGCCTACGAGCAGTACTTC; CDR3 protein: CASSLHGAYEQYF
clone size: .; V gene: TRBV19; J gene: TRBJ2-7; D gene: TRBD2; CDR3 DNA: TGTGCCAGTAGTATAGGAGGACTAGCAGCCTACGAGCAGTACTTC; CDR3 protein: CASSIGGLAAYEQYF
clone size: .; V gene: TRBV7-2; J gene: TRBJ2-5; D gene: .; CDR3 DNA: TGTGCCAGCAGCTTAGCTCGGGTAGAGACCCAGTACTTC; CDR3 protein: CASSLARVETQYF
clone size: .; V gene: TRBV18; J gene: TRBJ2-6; D gene: .; CDR3 DNA: TGTGCCAGCTCACCACGGGGCGCTGGGGCCAACGTCCTGACTTTC; CDR3 protein: CASSPRGAGANVLTF
clone size: once; V gene: TRBV7-2; J gene: TRBJ2-3; D gene: .; CDR3 DNA: TGTGCCAGCAGCTTAATGGGCGGGGCGCCTAGCACAGATACGCAGTATTTT; CDR3 protein: CASSLMGGAPSTDTQYF
clone size: once; V gene: TRBV29-1; J gene: TRBJ2-7; D gene: .; CDR3 DNA: TGCAGCGCGCTGGAGGGTGGCTACGAGCAGTACTTC; CDR3 protein: CSALEGGYEQYF
clone size: .; V gene: TRBV5-1; J gene: TRBJ2-2; D gene: .; CDR3 DNA: TGCGCCAGCAGCTTGGTGGTAGGGGGAAACGGGGAGCTGTTTTTT; CDR3 protein: CASSLVVGGNGELFF
clone size: .; V gene: TRBV6-1; J gene: TRBJ1-5; D gene: TRBD1; CDR3 DNA: TGTGCCAGCAGTGGGGACAGGGGGCAAGGGCAGCCCCAGCATTTT; CDR3 protein: CASSGDRGQGQPQHF
clone size: .; V gene: TRBV7-9; J gene: TRBJ1-5; D gene: .; CDR3 DNA: TGTGCCAGCAGCAGCAACCGGGATCAGCCCCAGCATTTT; CDR3 protein: CASSSNRDQPQHF
clone size: .; V gene: TRBV18; J gene: TRBJ2-7; D gene: .; CDR3 DNA: TGTGCCAGCTCCTCCAGTCCTAGACAGGCCTTGTACTACGAGCAGTACTTC; CDR3 protein: CASSSSPRQALYYEQYF
clone size: .; V gene: TRBV6-5; J gene: TRBJ2-1; D gene: TRBD1; CDR3 DNA: TGTGCCAGCAGTTATAAAGGACAGGGTATAAGTGAGCAGTTCTTC; CDR3 protein: CASSYKGQGISEQFF
clone size: .; V gene: TRBV15; J gene: TRBJ2-4; D gene: TRBD1; CDR3 DNA: TGTGCCACCAGCAGGACAGGGGGGGGGAACATTCAGTACTTC; CDR3 protein: CATSRTGGGNIQYF
clone size: .; V gene: TRBV5-1; J gene: TRBJ2-7; D gene: .; CDR3 DNA: TGCGCCAGCAGCCGGGACTCCATCTCCTACGAGCAGTACTTC; CDR3 protein: CASSRDSISYEQYF
clone size: .; V gene: TRBV10-3; J gene: TRBJ2-1; D gene: TRBD1; CDR3 DNA: TGTGCCATCAGTTCAGGGGGCGCGGGAAATGAGCAGTTCTTC; CDR3 protein: CAISSGGAGNEQFF